This paragraph covers one T cell receptor (beta chain) sequence. Antigen specificity is unknown. The sample belongs to a study of OX40 agonist ivuxolimab in advanced cancers. Study conclusions and caveats: In a subset of nonresponders, normalized T-cell clonal expansion was also low. The antigens recognized by the expanded peripheral T cells, that is their antigen specificity, were not determined.

TCRdb's table, derived via immunoSEQ multiplex PCR, lists solely in-frame clones and lacks some. The table records under 85,000 clones, about 91% of them present only once. The CDR3 is 18 amino acids. Per germline, CDR1 SEHNR and CDR2 FQNEAQ (reference sequence). Deletions cut 3 bases from V and 4 bases from J, with 24 bases between. The TCR originated in an adult with an advanced solid tumor such as melanoma, head and neck, liver or kidney cancer. The sample consisted of CD4+ or CD8+ T cells sorted from blood, taken in a trial of the OX40 agonist ivuxolimab. The rearrangement links TRBV7-9 to TRBJ1-1; D is ambiguous. The CDR3 DNA sequence: TGTGCCAGCAGCTTCCTTTCTCTTTCGACGGGAGTTGGCACTGAAGCTTTCTTT. Amino acids: CASSFLSLSTGVGTEAFF.